These 2 T cell receptor beta chains were sequenced from one sample in a study of blood T cell repertoires in COVID-19. Sequencing used immunoSEQ multiplex PCR; TCRdb keeps in-frame clones, though not all of them. Among some 280,000 clones listed, 70% to 90% were seen once. The sample comprised peripheral blood. The receptors here all came from a woman between 55 and 75 years old with acute or convalescent COVID-19.

The genes are TRBV7-2 and TRBJ2-7; D call uncertain. CDR1 SGHTA and CDR2 FQGNSA come from the germline V gene. Trimming removed 1 base from V and 1 base from J, with 5 bases in between. The CDR3 spans 13 residues. CDR3 bases: TGTGCCAGCAGCTTAGACGGGTCCTACGAGCAGTACTTC. Translating gives CASSLDGSYEQYF.

The J gene is TRBJ1-5, the V gene TRBV6-1; 7 positions match TRBD1. The CDR3 is made up of 14 amino acids. CDR1 MNHNS and CDR2 SASEGT come from the germline V gene. V shed 3 bases, J shed 4 bases, and the junction held 3 bases outside the gene matches. The CDR3: CASSEDRLNQPQHF. CDR3 sequence (DNA): TGTGCCAGCAGTGAGGACAGGTTGAATCAGCCCCAGCATTTT.